Reported below is one TCR beta chain. Its specificity is not known. This sample is part of a study of T cell repertoires in cytomegalovirus infection. The trim removed 4 bases at V and 2 bases at J, leaving 14 bases unmatched. Looked up from germline, CDR1 is MDHEN and CDR2 is SYDVKM. CDR3 size: 19 residues. TCRdb processed the reads anew with MiXCR; each CDR3 protein has one entry. The table has some 590,000 distinct CDR3 sequences, about 40% seen once; the top ten hold around 46%. Sequenced material: cultured PBMCs, taken from culture after CMV antigen stimulation. This sequence was found in a human donor in good health (CMV status not recorded). Some clones in this sample may be carry-over from other donors' samples. The chain employs TRBV28 and TRBJ2-2; 9 bases are a match to TRBD1. The CDR3 DNA sequence: TGTGCCAGCAGTTCCAAGTATCGGTGGACAGGGGCCAACACCGGGGAGCTGTTTTTT. Residues: CASSSKYRWTGANTGELFF.